The 31 T cell receptor beta chains below come from one sample, sequenced in a study of cytomegalovirus exposure and HLA in healthy donors. PCR involved 60 Vbeta and 13 Jbeta primers. Clones were sequenced by immunoSEQ multiplex PCR, and TCRdb holds only the in-frame ones, with some missing. The profile shows about 69,000 clones, about 70% of them singletons. The sample was PBMCs. Receptors were obtained from a woman under 40 in good health and CMV-seronegative.

This rearrangement joins TRBV7-2 to TRBJ2-3, with 9 bases fitting TRBD2. CDR1 and CDR2 from the germline V gene are SGHTA and FQGNSA. The CDR3 runs to 16 residues. J gave up 2 bases and V 3 bases, and 6 bases lay outside the gene matches. The CDR3 DNA reads TGTGCCAGCAGCTTTTCCGGGACTAGCCTCACAGATACGCAGTATTTT. As protein: CASSFSGTSLTDTQYF.

The rearrangement joins TRBV7-8 to TRBJ1-2; tentative D call: TRBD1 (5 bases). Germline V gene data show CDR1 as SGHVS and CDR2 as FQNEAQ. CDR3 length equals 16 residues. Trimming pared 0 bases from V and 4 bases from J, leaving 15 bases between. The CDR3 region has the DNA TGTGCCAGCAGCTTAGCACCCCCAGGGACTACCTATGGCTACACCTTC. Its protein product is CASSLAPPGTTYGYTF. Combining the CDR3 with reference TRBV7-8 and TRBJ1-2 gives the whole variable domain GAGVSQSPRYKVAKRGQDVALRCDPISGHVSLFWYQQALGQGPEFLTYFQNEAQLDKSGLPSDRFFAERPEGSVSTLKIQRTQQEDSAVYLCASSLAPPGTTYGYTFGSGTRLTVV.

The chain couples TRBV19 to TRBJ1-1; D gene uncertain. Trimming stripped 4 bases from V and 1 base from J, with 7 bases between. The CDR3 runs to 13 residues. Per germline, CDR1 LNHDA and CDR2 SQIVND (reference sequence). In DNA, the CDR3 is TGTGCCAGTAGTACACGAGGGAACACTGAAGCTTTCTTT. As protein: CASSTRGNTEAFF.

This clone was observed a single time. This chain links TRBV25-1 with TRBJ2-1; a possible D gene is TRBD2 (5 bases). Deletions cut 6 bases from V and 0 bases from J, with 18 bases between. CDR3 length equals 17 residues. Germline V gives CDR1 MGHDK, CDR2 SYGVNS. The CDR3 region is CASRLCQRTFSYNEQFF. CDR3 nucleotide sequence: TGTGCCAGCAGACTCTGCCAGCGGACCTTCTCCTACAATGAGCAGTTCTTC.

V gene TRBV30 combines with J gene TRBJ1-1; possible D gene TRBD1, 5 bases. The V gene's germline CDR1 is GTSNPN and CDR2 SVGIG (reference sequence). The CDR3 contains 14 residues. Between the trimmed V and J ends, which lost 4 bases and 1 base, there was a span of 13 bases. CDR3 DNA: TGTGCCTGGACCCCGGGGGGACCGAACACTGAAGCTTTCTTT. Translated, it gives CAWTPGGPNTEAFF.

The chain is built from TRBV11-3 and TRBJ1-5; TRBD1 might be the D (6 bases). V lost 2 bases and J lost 1, with 15 bases in between. CDR1 SGHNT and CDR2 YENEEA come from the germline V gene. The CDR3 is 17 residues long. The CDR3 is CASSLFLEQGSNQPQHF. CDR3 in DNA: TGTGCCAGCAGCTTATTCCTAGAACAGGGAAGCAATCAGCCCCAGCATTTT.

The chain has TRBV23-1 and TRBJ2-1, with a tentative D call TRBD2 (5 bases). TRBV23-1 is designated an ORF whose function remains uncertain. There are 17 residues in the CDR3. V was pared by 3 bases and J by 0 bases, with 15 bases between. CDR3 nucleotide sequence: TGCGCCAGCAGTCACCCCGGTGGAGGCCGCTCCTACAATGAGCAGTTCTTC. Protein sequence: CASSHPGGGRSYNEQFF.

The chain carries TRBV29-1 and TRBJ2-7, with D maybe TRBD1 (6 bases). Between the trimmed V and J ends, which lost 6 bases and 6 bases, there was a span of 18 bases. Germline values: CDR1 SQVTM, CDR2 ANQGSEA. CDR3 size: 13 residues. The CDR3: CSVRVQGSREQYF. The DNA for the CDR3 is TGCAGCGTGAGGGTACAGGGTTCCCGCGAGCAGTACTTC.

The V call is TRBV7-2, the J call TRBJ2-4; 8 bases match TRBD2. CDR1 is SGHTA and CDR2 is FQGNSA in the germline V gene. CDR3 length: 15 residues. Trimming took 5 bases from V and 6 from J; bases not matched to a gene: 9. CDR3 nucleotides: TGTGCCAGCAGCCAACGGACTAGCTCGGGAAACATTCAGTACTTC. Translated, it gives CASSQRTSSGNIQYF.

The chain recombines TRBV13 with TRBJ1-2, with D possibly TRBD1 on 5 matching bases. Germline V gene data show CDR1 as PRHDT and CDR2 as FYEKMQ (reference sequence). V lost 3 bases to trimming and J lost 3 bases, with 17 bases between them. The CDR3 runs 16 residues. This CDR3 reads CASSFPTRGGDYGYTF. CDR3 nucleotides: TGTGCCAGCAGCTTTCCAACACGCGGGGGGGACTATGGCTACACCTTC.

The V call is TRBV5-1, the J call TRBJ2-1; a weak D match, TRBD1 (6 bases). The CDR3 sequence is 15 residues long. Germline V gene sequence: CDR1 SGHRS, CDR2 YFSETQ. The V gene lost 4 bases and the J gene lost 7 bases, with 18 bases spanning the gap. CDR3 residues: CASSPQGYPENEQFF. The CDR3 coding sequence is TGCGCCAGCAGCCCACAGGGATACCCCGAGAATGAGCAGTTCTTC.

In its sample, this clone was seen a few times. V usage is TRBV7-2 and J usage is TRBJ2-6; D not resolved. The CDR3 has 13 residues. Germline V CDR1 and CDR2: SGHTA, FQGNSA. Trimming stripped 1 base from V and 9 bases from J, with 7 bases between. In DNA, the CDR3 is TGTGCCAGCAGCTTAGGGCGGAGCAACGTCCTGACTTTC. Translated: CASSLGRSNVLTF.

The chain recombines TRBV4-1 with TRBJ1-1, with 8 bases lining up with TRBD1. J was trimmed by 3 bases and V by 0 bases; bases with no gene match: 3. CDR1 is MGHRA, CDR2 YSYEKL, per germline. There are 15 residues in the CDR3. This CDR3 is CASSQEDRAYTEAFF. CDR3 nucleotides: TGCGCCAGCAGCCAAGAGGACAGGGCTTACACTGAAGCTTTCTTT.

V is TRBV6-5 and J is TRBJ1-2; D gene ambiguous. CDR1 and CDR2 from the germline V gene are MNHEY and SVGAGI. V was shortened by 5 bases and J by 7 bases, with 11 bases between the two germline ends. The CDR3 spans 12 residues. CDR3 residues: CASSRGSVGYTF. In nucleotides, the CDR3 is TGTGCCAGCAGTAGAGGGAGTGTTGGCTACACCTTC.

This clone was counted between two and nine times. The rearrangement joins TRBV13 to TRBJ1-2; D may be TRBD1 (5 bases). The germline gives CDR1 PRHDT, CDR2 FYEKMQ (reference sequence). The CDR3 has 13 residues. Trimming stripped 5 bases from V and 4 bases from J, with 11 bases between. In nucleotides, the CDR3 is TGTGCCAGCAGCATTCGACAGACCTATGGCTACACCTTC. Translating it yields CASSIRQTYGYTF. Full variable domain (rest looked up from reference TRBV13 and TRBJ1-2): AAGVIQSPRHLIKEKRETATLKCYPIPRHDTVYWYQQGPGQDPQFLISFYEKMQSDKGSIPDRFSAQQFSDYHSELNMSSLELGDSALYFCASSIRQTYGYTFGSGTRLTVV.

The chain couples TRBV5-4 to TRBJ2-4, with D perhaps TRBD1 (6 bases). Per germline, CDR1 SGHNT and CDR2 YYREEE (reference sequence). V lost 0 bases, J lost 9 bases, and 31 bases lay in between. This CDR3 contains 20 residues. Here the CDR3 reads CASSLVRRLGSGTHRSIQYF. In DNA, the CDR3 is TGTGCCAGCAGCTTGGTCCGGCGTTTAGGTTCCGGGACACACCGGAGCATTCAGTACTTC.

The chain is built from TRBV15 and TRBJ1-1, with 7 bases that match TRBD1. The V and J ends lost 2 bases and 6 bases, in that order; junction bases with no gene match: 6. The length of the CDR3 is 14 residues. The germline V gene has CDR1 LNHNV and CDR2 YYDKDF (reference sequence). In nucleotides, the CDR3 is TGTGCCACCAGCAGACGACAGGGAGTCGCTGAAGCTTTCTTT. Its protein product is CATSRRQGVAEAFF.

This clone has just a few counts. The chain recombines TRBV6-1 with TRBJ2-6; TRBD1 matches 10 bases. Germline CDR1 MNHNS, CDR2 SASEGT. The V and J ends lost 4 bases and 2 bases, in that order; junction bases with no gene match: 5. The CDR3 extends over 17 amino acids. This CDR3 reads CASSASDRGAGANVLTF. The CDR3 region has the DNA TGTGCCAGCAGTGCTTCGGACAGGGGGGCTGGGGCCAACGTCCTGACTTTC.

The rearrangement uses TRBV6-1 and TRBJ1-1; D ambiguous. The CDR3 is 14 amino acids. Trimming shortened V by 7 bases and J by 1 base, and 13 bases separated the two germline ends. Looked up from germline, CDR1 is MNHNS and CDR2 is SASEGT. The CDR3 loop reads CASTVPYRNTEAFF. The CDR3 nucleotides are TGTGCCAGCACCGTCCCTTACAGGAACACTGAAGCTTTCTTT.

The DNA of the CDR3 is TGTGCCAGCAGTCCCGGGACAGGGTTCGCCGGGGAGCTGTTTTTT. This translates into CASSPGTGFAGELFF. The chain couples TRBV6-4 to TRBJ2-2, with 9 bases matching TRBD1. J gave up 6 bases and V 5 bases, and 7 bases lay outside the gene matches. CDR3 length equals 15 residues. Per the germline V gene, CDR1 is MRHNA and CDR2 is SNTAGT.

This sequence joins TRBV29-1 and TRBJ1-1, with no clear D. Germline assignment: CDR1 SQVTM and CDR2 ANQGSEA. V shed 1 base and J shed 10 bases, with 13 bases lying between them. The CDR3 has 12 amino acids. CDR3: CSVEGGGWGAFF. CDR3 nucleotide sequence: TGCAGCGTTGAAGGGGGAGGTTGGGGAGCTTTCTTT.

The J gene is TRBJ1-5, the V gene TRBV2; tentatively, D is TRBD1 (5 bases). Germline V CDR1 and CDR2: SNHLY, FYNNEI. The CDR3 is 13 residues long. Trimming cost V 3 bases and J 7 bases, with 10 bases left between them. The CDR3 reads CASSDEGRQPQHF. DNA of the CDR3: TGTGCCAGCAGTGACGAGGGGAGGCAGCCCCAGCATTTT. The full variable domain, rest sourced from reference TRBV2 and TRBJ1-5, is EPEVTQTPSHQVTQMGQEVILRCVPISNHLYFYWYRQILGQKVEFLVSFYNNEISEKSEIFDDQFSVERPDGSNFTLKIRSTKLEDSAMYFCASSDEGRQPQHFGDGTRLSIL.

The chain couples TRBV28 to TRBJ2-5; D may be TRBD2 (8 bases). CDR1 is MDHEN, CDR2 SYDVKM, per germline. The length of the CDR3 is 21 residues. V was trimmed by 7 bases and J by 2 bases, leaving 35 bases between them. The CDR3 protein is CASNPRRGQYRGGGAQETQYF. The CDR3 bases are TGTGCCAGCAACCCCCGGCGGGGACAGTATCGGGGGGGAGGGGCGCAAGAGACCCAGTACTTC.

This clone was recorded once. V usage is TRBV5-6 and J usage is TRBJ2-3, with TRBD2 matching 7 bases. CDR1 is SGHDT and CDR2 is YYEEEE in the germline V gene. This CDR3 spans 17 amino acids. The trim removed 3 bases at V and 3 bases at J, leaving 13 bases unmatched. In nucleotides, the CDR3 is TGTGCCAGCAGCTGGCCCTGGACGGGGGGACCGACAGATACGCAGTATTTT. This sequence encodes CASSWPWTGGPTDTQYF.

The gene calls are TRBV19 and TRBJ2-7, with TRBD1 as a possible D gene (6 bases). There are 15 residues in the CDR3. Germline V gene data show CDR1 as LNHDA and CDR2 as SQIVND (reference sequence). V lost 5 bases and J lost 2, with 16 bases in between. In nucleotides, the CDR3 is TGTGCCAGTAGTCCCCGGACAGAAACCCCCTACGAGCAGTACTTC. Its translation is CASSPRTETPYEQYF.

The V and J genes are TRBV6-1 and TRBJ2-2; 7 bases are a match to TRBD2. CDR3 length: 13 amino acids. CDR1 is MNHNS, CDR2 SASEGT, per germline. The trim removed 6 bases at V and 4 bases at J, leaving 2 bases unmatched. The CDR3 DNA sequence: TGTGCCAGCAGGCGGGGGAGCACCGGGGAGCTGTTTTTT. Translation gives CASRRGSTGELFF.

This clone showed up just once. The rearrangement links TRBV13 to TRBJ2-4; 12 nucleotides align to TRBD2. Germline V gene sequence: CDR1 PRHDT, CDR2 FYEKMQ (reference sequence). The CDR3 length is 17 residues. Unmatched junction bases numbered 6, after V lost 5 bases and J lost 1 base. The CDR3 is CASSPLAGGRAKNIQYF. The CDR3 region has the DNA TGTGCCAGCAGCCCTCTAGCGGGGGGGAGGGCCAAAAACATTCAGTACTTC.

The V gene is TRBV15, the J gene TRBJ1-5, with D uncertain. Germline-derived CDR1 and CDR2 are LNHNV and YYDKDF (reference sequence). The CDR3 spans 13 residues. With 2 bases removed from V and 6 bases from J, the gap between germline ends came to 8 bases. In nucleotides, the CDR3 is TGTGCCACCAGCAGATCGGGGATTCAGCCCCAGCATTTT. Amino acid sequence: CATSRSGIQPQHF.

This clone was seen more than once but under ten times. The gene calls are TRBV7-8 and TRBJ2-1, with TRBD1 matching 7 bases. Germline CDR1 and CDR2: SGHVS and FQNEAQ. The CDR3 is 15 residues long. The trim removed 5 bases at V and 2 bases at J, leaving 6 bases unmatched. The chain's CDR3 is CASSHPTGPYNEQFF. CDR3 DNA sequence: TGTGCCAGCAGCCACCCGACAGGGCCCTACAATGAGCAGTTCTTC. The full variable domain, rest sourced from reference TRBV7-8 and TRBJ2-1, is GAGVSQSPRYKVAKRGQDVALRCDPISGHVSLFWYQQALGQGPEFLTYFQNEAQLDKSGLPSDRFFAERPEGSVSTLKIQRTQQEDSAVYLCASSHPTGPYNEQFFGPGTRLTVL.

This clone was seen a handful of times. This rearrangement joins TRBV19 to TRBJ1-2; possibly TRBD1 for D (6 bases). This CDR3 has 12 residues. The V end was cut by 9 bases, the J end by 2 bases, with 10 bases between. Germline loops: CDR1 LNHDA, CDR2 SQIVND (reference sequence). The CDR3 protein is CASHRVNYGYTF. CDR3 in DNA: TGTGCCAGCCACAGGGTAAACTATGGCTACACCTTC.

The chain carries TRBV7-3 and TRBJ1-6; a weak D match, TRBD1 (5 bases). Germline CDR1 reads SGHTA; CDR2 reads FQGTGA. The ends were cut back, 1 base at V and 4 bases at J, with 14 bases in the middle. The length of the CDR3 is 17 residues. The CDR3 region is CASSLMQGKRYNSPLHF. CDR3 bases: TGTGCCAGCAGCTTAATGCAGGGTAAACGGTATAATTCACCCCTCCACTTT.